This TCR beta chain emerged from a study of identical twins. Whole-study findings and limits: The models systematically underestimated how much out-of-frame TCR alpha was shared in monozygotic twins.

Each CDR3 protein is one row after TCRdb ran MiXCR on the 5' RACE reads. This sample yields 270,000 or so distinct CDR3 sequences, of which about 8% are seen a single time; about 3% belongs to the top ten. As for this clonotype: The antigen remains undetermined.

This CDR3 is built from 10 residues. This sample was also put to use in a study of yellow fever vaccine responses in identical twins.

The material sequenced was CD8+ T cells sorted from blood. The V call is TRBV21-1, the J call TRBJ2-1. TRBV21-1 represents a pseudogene. This clonotype was obtained from a woman aged 18-29 years in good health. The CDR3 nucleotides read TGTGCCAGCAGCAAACATGAGCAGTTCTTC. Encoded protein: CASSKHEQFF.